Below, 8 T cell receptor beta chains from the same sample are listed, as sequenced in a study of early T cells in non-severe SARS-CoV-2 infection. TCRdb reprocessed the 5' RACE reads with MiXCR, giving one entry per CDR3 protein. The data show about 110,000 distinct CDR3 sequences, with roughly 12% seen just once and around 4% held by the top ten. Sequencing used whole blood, obtained at baseline. Receptors were obtained from an adult who was a healthcare worker with PCR-confirmed SARS-CoV-2 infection or an uninfected control (not recorded which).

This clonotype was counted a few times. The rearrangement uses TRBV11-2 and TRBJ2-3; 15 bases agree with TRBD2. Germline CDR1 SGHAT, CDR2 FQNNGV. The CDR3 is made up of 22 amino acids. V shed 3 bases and J 3 bases; nucleotides not matched to a gene: 19. CDR3 residues: CASSFLGLAGGGPEVITDTQYF. As DNA, the CDR3 is TGTGCCAGCAGCTTTCTGGGACTAGCGGGAGGAGGCCCCGAAGTCATAACAGATACGCAGTATTTT.

V gene TRBV2 combines with J gene TRBJ2-3, with D possibly TRBD1 on 5 matching bases. CDR1 and CDR2 (germline): SNHLY, FYNNEI. V was shortened by 7 bases and J by 2 bases, with 19 bases between the two germline ends. The CDR3 sequence is 16 residues long. The CDR3 loop is CASTNRGHPITDTQYF. The CDR3 nucleotides are TGTGCCAGCACCAACCGCGGACATCCTATCACAGATACGCAGTATTTT.

This clonotype was seen many times. The V gene is TRBV3-1, the J gene TRBJ1-1, with D maybe TRBD1 (5 bases). Germline V CDR1 and CDR2: LGHDT, YNNKEL (reference sequence). The V and J ends lost 2 bases and 3 bases respectively, with 19 bases between them. The CDR3 has 17 residues. This CDR3 reads CASSQIDVSSGYTEAFF. The CDR3 nucleotides are TGTGCCAGCAGCCAAATAGACGTATCGTCAGGGTACACTGAAGCTTTCTTT.

This clonotype has a handful of counts. The rearrangement links TRBV12-3 or TRBV12-4 to TRBJ1-1; 8 bases are shared with TRBD1. The CDR3 sequence is 13 residues long. J lost 7 bases, V lost 6 bases, and 7 bases had no gene match. CDR3 sequence (DNA): TGTGCCAGCAGGGGGACAGGAAAAATTGAAGCTTTCTTT. Residues: CASRGTGKIEAFF.

This clonotype was counted a few times. The CDR3 is CASSLEFGNYGYTF. Here the CDR3 DNA reads TGTGCCAGCAGCTTGGAGTTTGGGAATTATGGCTACACCTTC. This chain joins TRBV5-5 and TRBJ1-2, with D unresolved. Germline values: CDR1 SGHKS, CDR2 YYEKEE (reference sequence). The CDR3 consists of 14 residues. The V end lost 0 bases, the J end lost 5 bases, and 11 bases lay between the germline ends. Together with reference TRBV5-5 and TRBJ1-2, the CDR3 gives the full variable domain: DAGVTQSPTHLIKTRGQQVTLRCSPISGHKSVSWYQQVLGQGPQFIFQYYEKEERGRGNFPDRFSARQFPNYSSELNVNALLLGDSALYLCASSLEFGNYGYTFGSGTRLTVV.

The table lists this clonotype with a count of one. The chain links TRBV14 to TRBJ2-7; unclear D gene. V was cut by 0 bases and J by 4 bases, with 22 bases left in between. This CDR3 has 18 residues. The germline V gene encodes CDR1 SGHDN and CDR2 FVKESK. Written as DNA, the CDR3 is TGTGCCAGCAGCCAAGATCAACAACTTGGATTTGACGGGTACGAGCAGTACTTC. Protein product: CASSQDQQLGFDGYEQYF.

This clonotype was detected a few times. The rearrangement links TRBV7-2 to TRBJ2-3; possible D gene TRBD2, 6 bases. The CDR3 is 14 amino acids. V was trimmed by 2 bases and J by 3 bases, leaving 9 bases between them. In germline, CDR1 is SGHTA, CDR2 FQGNSA. The CDR3 spells CASSLRRGTDTQYF. CDR3 in DNA: TGTGCCAGCAGCTTAAGGAGGGGTACAGATACGCAGTATTTT. Supplemented by reference TRBV7-2 and TRBJ2-3, the full variable domain reads GAGVSQSPSNKVTEKGKDVELRCDPISGHTALYWYRQSLGQGLEFLIYFQGNSAPDKSGLPSDRFSAERTGGSVSTLTIQRTQQEDSAVYLCASSLRRGTDTQYFGPGTRLTVL.

J is TRBJ1-1 and V is TRBV7-9, with 7 nucleotides matching TRBD1. Trimming removed 5 bases from V and 0 bases from J; junction bases left unmatched: 6. Germline V CDR1 and CDR2: SEHNR, FQNEAQ (reference sequence). This CDR3 is built from 15 residues. This chain's CDR3 is CASSPPTGLNTEAFF. CDR3 DNA sequence: TGTGCCAGCAGCCCCCCGACAGGGTTGAACACTGAAGCTTTCTTT.